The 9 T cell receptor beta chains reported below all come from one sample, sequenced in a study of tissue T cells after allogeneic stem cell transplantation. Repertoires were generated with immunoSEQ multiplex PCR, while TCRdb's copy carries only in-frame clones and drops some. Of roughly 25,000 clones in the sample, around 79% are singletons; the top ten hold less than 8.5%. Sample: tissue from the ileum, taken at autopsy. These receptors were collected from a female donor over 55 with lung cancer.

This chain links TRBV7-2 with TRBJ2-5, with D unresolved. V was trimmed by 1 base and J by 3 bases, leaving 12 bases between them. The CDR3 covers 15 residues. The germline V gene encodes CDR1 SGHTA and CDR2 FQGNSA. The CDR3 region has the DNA TGTGCCAGCAGCTTAGTCTCTCTAGACAAAGAGACCCAGTACTTC. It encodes CASSLVSLDKETQYF.

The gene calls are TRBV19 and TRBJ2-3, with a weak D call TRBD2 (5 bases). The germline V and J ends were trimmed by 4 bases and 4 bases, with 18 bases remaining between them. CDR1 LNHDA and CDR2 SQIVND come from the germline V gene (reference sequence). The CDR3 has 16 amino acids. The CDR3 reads CASSRKGTGFPDTQYF. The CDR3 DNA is TGTGCCAGTAGTAGGAAGGGAACGGGGTTCCCAGATACGCAGTATTTT.

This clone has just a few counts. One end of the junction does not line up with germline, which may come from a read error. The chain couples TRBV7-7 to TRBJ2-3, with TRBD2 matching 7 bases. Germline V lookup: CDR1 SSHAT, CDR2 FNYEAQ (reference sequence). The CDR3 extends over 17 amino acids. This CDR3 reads CASSPLENWGGADTQYF. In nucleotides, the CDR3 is TGTGCTAGCAGTCCTCTTGAAAATTGGGGAGGGGCAGATACGCAGTATTTT.

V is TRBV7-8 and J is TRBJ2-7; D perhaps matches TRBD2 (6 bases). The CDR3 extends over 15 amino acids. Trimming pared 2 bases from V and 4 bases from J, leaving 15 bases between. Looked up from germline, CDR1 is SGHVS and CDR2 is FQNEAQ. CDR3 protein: CASSLSATSGYEQYF. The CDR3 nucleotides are TGTGCCAGCAGCTTATCGGCGACTAGTGGGTACGAGCAGTACTTC.

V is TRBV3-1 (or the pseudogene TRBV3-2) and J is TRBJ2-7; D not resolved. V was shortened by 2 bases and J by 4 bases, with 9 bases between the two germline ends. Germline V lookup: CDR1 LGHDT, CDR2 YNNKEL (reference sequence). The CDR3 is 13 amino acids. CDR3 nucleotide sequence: TGTGCCAGCAGCCAACGCTACGCATACGAGCAGTACTTC. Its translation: CASSQRYAYEQYF.

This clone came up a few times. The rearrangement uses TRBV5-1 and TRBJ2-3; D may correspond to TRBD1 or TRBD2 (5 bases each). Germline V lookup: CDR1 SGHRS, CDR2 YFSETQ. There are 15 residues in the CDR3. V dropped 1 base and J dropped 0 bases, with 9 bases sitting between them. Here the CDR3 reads CASSLFGASTDTQYF. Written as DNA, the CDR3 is TGCGCCAGCAGCTTGTTCGGGGCTAGCACAGATACGCAGTATTTT.

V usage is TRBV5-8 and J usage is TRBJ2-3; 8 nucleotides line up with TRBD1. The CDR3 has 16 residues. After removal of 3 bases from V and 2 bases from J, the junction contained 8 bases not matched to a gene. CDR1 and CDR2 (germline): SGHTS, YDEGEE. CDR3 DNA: TGTGCCAGCAGCTCAGGACAGGGTTATAACACAGATACGCAGTATTTT. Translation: CASSSGQGYNTDTQYF.

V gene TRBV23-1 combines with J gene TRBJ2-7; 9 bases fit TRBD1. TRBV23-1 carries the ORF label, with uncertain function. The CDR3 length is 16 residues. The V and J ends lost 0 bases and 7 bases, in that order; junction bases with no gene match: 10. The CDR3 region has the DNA TGCGCCAGCAGTCAATCGCGGGGGACAGGGCCGGGGGAGCAGTACTTC. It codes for CASSQSRGTGPGEQYF.

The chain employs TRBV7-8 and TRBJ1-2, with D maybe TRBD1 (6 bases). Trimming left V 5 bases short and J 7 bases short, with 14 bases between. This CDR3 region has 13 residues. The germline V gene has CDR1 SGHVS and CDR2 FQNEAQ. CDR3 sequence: CASSLGNRVGYTF. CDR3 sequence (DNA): TGTGCCAGCAGCCTTGGGAACAGGGTTGGCTACACCTTC.